The rows below give T cell receptor beta chains drawn from one sample of a study of PD-1 blockade in classical Hodgkin lymphoma. Using immunoSEQ multiplex PCR, the repertoire was profiled, and TCRdb retains in-frame clones only, with some absent. Of roughly 81,000 clones in the sample, roughly 91% are singletons; the top ten hold roughly 3%. The sample here was peripheral blood mononuclear cells (PBMCs), taken before the second cycle of nivolumab. The source is a human donor with classical Hodgkin lymphoma. CDR3s include the opening cysteine and the closing phenylalanine or tryptophan. Each record gives: D gene, clone size, V gene, J gene, CDR3 DNA, CDR3 protein. The D gene is left open where the match is weak. Clone size is shown for a subset of rows, as once, few, many or a class of expanded clone.

>TRBD1|.|TRBV30|TRBJ2-1
TGTGCCTGGAGTGTACTAAGGGGGCGGGTCTTC
CAWSVLRGRVF
>TRBD1|once|TRBV4-1|TRBJ2-1
TGCGCCAGCAGCCAGCCGGGACAGGCGTACAATGAGCAGTTCTTC
CASSQPGQAYNEQFF
>.|.|TRBV10-2|TRBJ2-5
TGCGCCAGCAGCCAAGAGACCCAGTACTTC
CASSQETQYF
>TRBD1|.|TRBV19|TRBJ2-7
TGTGCCAGTAGTATACGGATGGGACAGAGATCCTACGAGCAGTACTTC
CASSIRMGQRSYEQYF
>.|.|TRBV5-6|TRBJ2-5
TGTGCCAGCAGCTTGGGGGGAGGAAGCCAAGAGACCCAGTACTTC
CASSLGGGSQETQYF
>.|.|TRBV28|TRBJ2-1
TGTGCCAGCAGTTTACCCCTCCTCGGGATGTTCGGTAATGAGCAGTTCTTC
CASSLPLLGMFGNEQFF
>TRBD2|once|TRBV10-2|TRBJ2-1
TGCGCCAGCACCGGGACTAGCGGGAGGGCCCCCTACAATGAGCAGTTCTTC
CASTGTSGRAPYNEQFF
>TRBD1|.|TRBV6-6|TRBJ2-1
TGTGCCAGCAGCCGACAGGGAAAGTATGAGCAGTTCTTC
CASSRQGKYEQFF
>.|.|TRBV29-1|TRBJ2-1
TGCAGCGTTGTCCGTATGGGGGGTGAGCAGTTCTTC
CSVVRMGGEQFF
>TRBD2|.|TRBV6-5|TRBJ2-7
TGTGCCAGCAGCTTTCGGGGGGGCTACGAGCAGTACTTC
CASSFRGGYEQYF
>.|once|TRBV9|TRBJ2-7
TGTGCCAGCAGCACCCGAAACGCCCAGGCGGGCGAGCAGTACTTC
CASSTRNAQAGEQYF
>.|.|TRBV11-2|TRBJ2-4
TGTGCCAGCAGCCAGATCTCCGGCGCCAAAAACATTCAGTACTTC
CASSQISGAKNIQYF
>.|.|TRBV27|TRBJ1-1
TGTGCCAGCCTCTCAGGGTTGAGTGACACTGAAGCTTTCTTT
CASLSGLSDTEAFF
>.|.|TRBV5-1|TRBJ1-4
TGCGCCAGCTCTCGGTGGGTGGCTAATGAAAAACTGTTTTTT
CASSRWVANEKLFF
>TRBD1|.|TRBV6-5|TRBJ2-7
TGTGCCAGCAGTTACTCCCTGGACAGGGAAGCCTACGAGCAGTACTTC
CASSYSLDREAYEQYF
>TRBD1|.|TRBV7-9|TRBJ2-2
TGTGCCAGCAGCTCCCCTCGGGGACAGGGTTTTACCGGGGAGCTGTTTTTT
CASSSPRGQGFTGELFF
>.|.|TRBV5-4|TRBJ2-7
TGTGCCAGCAGCTTACAGGGTTCCTACGAGCAGTACTTC
CASSLQGSYEQYF
>TRBD1|.|TRBV28|TRBJ1-5
TGTGCCAGCAGACGACCGAGACGCTCCGGACAGGGCAGCAATCAGCCCCAGCATTTT
CASRRPRRSGQGSNQPQHF
>TRBD1|few|TRBV27|TRBJ1-1
TGTGCCAGCATCGGCGCGACAGGGATCGACACTGAAGCTTTCTTT
CASIGATGIDTEAFF
>TRBD1|.|TRBV4-1|TRBJ1-5
TGCGCCAGCAGCCAGGCAGGGGGAGGTTCGTCTTTCAATCAGCCCCAGCATTTT
CASSQAGGGSSFNQPQHF